This TCR beta chain was obtained from a study of shared clonotypes between healthy human individuals. General study findings and limits: Estimated richness values were generally larger in naive subsets than in memory subsets.

DNA at 150 to 250 ng, 25,000 to 30,000 T cell genomes, went into sorted-subset replicate PCRs. Generated by immunoSEQ multiplex PCR, the TCRdb table keeps only in-frame clones and is missing some. The table lists about 2.1 million clones, approximately 94% of them singletons. Concerning this clone: What it binds is unknown.

The CDR3 is made up of 15 amino acids. The junction had 4 bases not matched to a gene; V was cut back by 4 bases and J by 9 bases. From germline, CDR1 is SGHAT and CDR2 FQNNGV. Positive CCR7 selection of CD45RO-negative cells yielded the naive CD8 cells, and terminally differentiated effector memory CD45RA+ cells were excluded. Every contributor of samples was a Caucasian grown-up residing in Nashville, Tennessee. The receptor comes from a young man in good health. Some clones in this sample may be carry-over from other donors' samples. Sequencing was performed on naive CD8+ T cells from PBMCs. J is TRBJ2-1 and V is TRBV11-2, with 15 bases that match TRBD2. The CDR3 region has the DNA TGTGCCAGCAGCTGGACTAGCGGGAGGGACGGTGAGCAGTTCTTC. Translating it yields CASSWTSGRDGEQFF.